This TCR beta chain was captured in a study of blood T cell repertoires in COVID-19. Study summary: COVID-19 samples, acute and convalescent, were from the United States, Italy and Spain.

Authors' methods: Amplified reference gene primers provided the basis for estimating nucleated cell counts. Sequencing used immunoSEQ multiplex PCR; TCRdb keeps in-frame clones, though not all of them. V and J calls and clone size are given by that table; D and trimming were obtained from the DNA. The sample holds nearly 100,000 clones, 80% to 90% seen once. The sample consisted of peripheral blood. This receptor was taken from a man aged 80 or over with acute or convalescent COVID-19.

CDR3 DNA: TGTGCCAGCTCACCATCAGGGGGTGAGAGGACTGAAGCTTTCTTT. This gives the protein CASSPSGGERTEAFF. This sequence joins TRBV18 and TRBJ1-1, with 7 bases fitting TRBD1. The germline gives CDR1 KGHSH, CDR2 LQKENI. The V gene end was trimmed by 2 bases and the J gene end by 5 bases; junction bases not matched to a gene: 8. The CDR3 totals 15 residues.